These 32 T cell receptor beta chains came from one sample sequenced in a study of T cells after yellow fever vaccination. TCRdb called the 5' RACE reads again in MiXCR, with one record for every CDR3 protein. The table has about 320,000 distinct CDR3 sequences, roughly 10% seen once. The sample consisted of CD4+ T cells sorted from PBMCs, taken 45 days after the yellow fever booster vaccination. These receptors were obtained from a young man who received the YFV17D yellow fever vaccine.

This chain connects TRBV7-3 to TRBJ2-7, with D perhaps TRBD1 or TRBD2 (5 bases each). Germline V gene lookup returns CDR1 SGHTA and CDR2 FQGTGA. The CDR3 consists of 13 residues. The V and J ends lost 2 bases and 6 bases respectively, with 11 bases between them. CDR3 in DNA: TGTGCCAGCAGCTTAGCGAGAGGGGTCGAGCAGTACTTC. Translation: CASSLARGVEQYF.

This clonotype came up a few times. The chain carries TRBV20-1 and TRBJ1-2; maybe TRBD1 (6 bases). V was shortened by 5 bases and J by 4 bases, with 11 bases between the two germline ends. Germline V gives CDR1 DFQATT, CDR2 SNEGSKA (reference sequence). The CDR3 runs to 12 residues. CDR3 DNA: TGCAGTGCTCAGACAGGCTTCTATGGCTACACCTTC. It yields the protein CSAQTGFYGYTF.

This clonotype has at least ten counts. CDR3 nucleotide sequence: TGTGCCAGCATGGGGTGGTCCACTGAAGCTTTCTTT. Amino acid sequence: CASMGWSTEAFF. The chain links TRBV7-6 to TRBJ1-1; D uncertain. Per germline, CDR1 SGHVS and CDR2 FNYEAQ. Trimming removed 7 bases from V and 4 bases from J, with 10 bases in between. The CDR3 sequence is 12 residues long. The whole variable domain, filled in from reference TRBV7-6 and TRBJ1-1, reads GAGVSQSPRYKVTKRGQDVALRCDPISGHVSLYWYRQALGQGPEFLTYFNYEAQQDKSGLPNDRFSAERPEGSISTLTIQRTEQRDSAMYRCASMGWSTEAFFGQGTRLTVV.

The J gene is TRBJ2-5, the V gene TRBV7-3, with D possibly matching TRBD2 (7 bases). Germline lookup yields CDR1 SGHTA and CDR2 FQGTGA. The CDR3 sequence is 16 residues long. Trimming stripped 5 bases from V and 1 base from J, with 17 bases between. CDR3 sequence reads: CASSHSAGAGQETQYF. CDR3 nucleotides: TGTGCCAGCAGCCACTCCGCGGGGGCCGGCCAAGAGACCCAGTACTTC.

This clonotype was counted between two and nine times. This chain's CDR3 is CASSQTGFSTGELFF. In nucleotides, the CDR3 is TGCGCCAGCAGCCAGACAGGCTTCTCGACCGGGGAGCTGTTTTTT. The V gene is TRBV5-1, the J gene TRBJ2-2; maybe TRBD1 (6 bases). CDR1 and CDR2 (germline): SGHRS, YFSETQ. V dropped 4 bases and J dropped 5 bases, with 15 bases sitting between them. The CDR3 is 15 residues long.

This clonotype has ten or more counts. V and J are TRBV29-1 and TRBJ2-5, with a weak D call TRBD1 (5 bases). Germline assignment: CDR1 SQVTM and CDR2 ANQGSEA. CDR3 length equals 11 residues. V was clipped by 4 bases and J by 2 bases, with 5 bases between them. The CDR3 region is CSVGQQETQYF. In DNA form, the CDR3 reads TGCAGCGTTGGACAGCAAGAGACCCAGTACTTC.

V and J are TRBV2 and TRBJ1-1; D gene uncertain. V lost 1 base and J 7 bases, leaving 7 bases between the germline ends. The germline V gene encodes CDR1 SNHLY and CDR2 FYNNEI. There are 12 residues in the CDR3. The CDR3 protein is CASSEVGYEAFF. For the CDR3, the DNA is TGTGCCAGCAGTGAAGTAGGATATGAAGCTTTCTTT.

This clonotype was observed a handful of times. This sequence joins TRBV2 and TRBJ2-5; 9 bases map to TRBD2. The CDR3 consists of 14 residues. The trim removed 7 bases at V and 4 bases at J, leaving 7 bases unmatched. From germline, CDR1 is SNHLY and CDR2 FYNNEI. CDR3 amino acids: CASKPGLAPETQYF. Here the CDR3 DNA reads TGTGCCAGCAAACCGGGACTAGCTCCAGAGACCCAGTACTTC.

This clonotype was recorded a few times. The chain recombines TRBV10-3 with TRBJ2-3; 8 bases are a match to TRBD2. The ends lost 6 bases at V and 4 bases at J; junction bases unmatched: 3. Germline CDR1 and CDR2: ENHRY and SYGVKD. The CDR3 loop spans 13 amino acids. The CDR3 is CAIRPGLADTQYF. The CDR3 DNA reads as TGTGCCATCAGGCCGGGACTAGCAGATACGCAGTATTTT.

This chain connects TRBV6-5 to TRBJ1-4; no definite D call. Deletions cut 2 bases from V and 7 bases from J, with 11 bases between. Germline values: CDR1 MNHEY, CDR2 SVGAGI. The CDR3 runs to 14 residues. CDR3 sequence: CASSYEGVGEKLFF. For the CDR3, the DNA is TGTGCCAGCAGTTACGAGGGTGTGGGTGAAAAACTGTTTTTT.

This chain connects TRBV21-1 to TRBJ2-5; TRBD1, as called in the table, went unchecked against the DNA. TRBV21-1 corresponds to a pseudogene. CDR3 size: 13 residues. The CDR3 DNA sequence: TGTGCCAGCAGCACCCGGGTGCAAGAGACCCAGTACTTC. Its translation: CASSTRVQETQYF.

This chain joins TRBV2 and TRBJ2-7; D is perhaps TRBD1 (6 bases). The germline V gene encodes CDR1 SNHLY and CDR2 FYNNEI. Trimming took 10 bases from V and 4 from J, leaving 14 bases between them. The CDR3 extends over 12 amino acids. CDR3 protein: CANLGGQYEQYF. CDR3 DNA: TGTGCCAACCTTGGGGGACAATACGAGCAGTACTTC.

In its sample, this clonotype was seen a few times. The genes are TRBV20-1 and TRBJ1-5; D gene uncertain. Germline-derived CDR1 and CDR2 are DFQATT and SNEGSKA (reference sequence). This CDR3 has 14 residues. Trimming stripped 4 bases from V and 3 bases from J, with 13 bases between. The CDR3: CSANPLSDNQPQHF. The CDR3, as DNA: TGCAGTGCTAACCCCTTGTCTGACAATCAGCCCCAGCATTTT.

The gene calls are TRBV29-1 and TRBJ2-3; weak D call: TRBD1 (5 bases). Germline lookup yields CDR1 SQVTM and CDR2 ANQGSEA. The CDR3 runs 13 residues. V was clipped by 5 bases and J by 2 bases, with 11 bases between them. This CDR3 reads CSVRQSVTDTQYF. CDR3 DNA: TGCAGCGTTAGACAGAGTGTCACAGATACGCAGTATTTT.

The rearrangement links TRBV20-1 to TRBJ1-2, with D tentatively TRBD1 (6 bases). Germline V gene sequence: CDR1 DFQATT, CDR2 SNEGSKA (reference sequence). Between the trimmed V and J ends, which lost 2 bases and 2 bases, there was a span of 12 bases. The CDR3 extends over 14 amino acids. The CDR3 coding sequence is TGCAGTGCTAGACCCCCAGGGGCAAACTATGGCTACACCTTC. Encoded protein: CSARPPGANYGYTF.

The chain carries TRBV28 and TRBJ1-5; no clear D. The CDR3 is made up of 13 amino acids. V lost 3 bases and J lost 4, with 7 bases in between. Germline loops: CDR1 MDHEN, CDR2 SYDVKM. CDR3 bases: TGTGCCAGCAGTTTTGTGGGGAATCAGCCCCAGCATTTT. Protein product: CASSFVGNQPQHF.

The rearrangement links TRBV9 to TRBJ2-6; 8 bases line up with TRBD2. Trimming removed 5 bases from V and 12 bases from J; junction bases left unmatched: 7. Germline lookup yields CDR1 SGDLS and CDR2 YYNGEE. The CDR3 has 13 residues. In DNA form, the CDR3 reads TGTGCCAGCAGGGACAGCGGGGGTGGCGTCCTGACTTTC. This translates into CASRDSGGGVLTF.

This clonotype was found many times. CDR3 sequence (DNA): TGCAGTGCGCAGACAGGGCAGAACACCGGGGAGCTGTTTTTT. Translating gives CSAQTGQNTGELFF. The chain is built from TRBV20-1 and TRBJ2-2, with 7 bases fitting TRBD1. The CDR3 consists of 14 residues. With 6 bases clipped from V and 1 base from J, the junction kept 5 bases outside the gene matches. From germline, CDR1 is DFQATT and CDR2 SNEGSKA (reference sequence).

This chain links TRBV7-8 with TRBJ1-6; TRBD1 is a possible D gene (6 bases). The CDR3 totals 14 residues. The germline gives CDR1 SGHVS, CDR2 FQNEAQ. V was shortened by 5 bases and J by 8 bases, with 13 bases between the two germline ends. The CDR3 loop reads CASSLTGQDSPLHF. The CDR3 nucleotides are TGTGCCAGCAGCCTAACAGGGCAGGATTCACCCCTCCACTTT.

V and J are TRBV18 and TRBJ1-1; D is undetermined. CDR1 and CDR2 (germline): KGHSH, LQKENI. This CDR3 is 13 amino acids long. The V end was cut by 0 bases, the J end by 6 bases, with 8 bases between. The CDR3 here is CASSPPGVAEAFF. The CDR3 region has the DNA TGTGCCAGCTCACCACCGGGAGTAGCTGAAGCTTTCTTT. Looking up the rest from reference TRBV18 and TRBJ1-1 gives the full variable domain: NAGVMQNPRHLVRRRGQEARLRCSPMKGHSHVYWYRQLPEEGLKFMVYLQKENIIDESGMPKERFSAEFPKEGPSILRIQQVVRGDSAAYFCASSPPGVAEAFFGQGTRLTVV.

The rearrangement uses TRBV7-3 and TRBJ2-4, with D tentatively TRBD1 (6 bases). The germline V gene encodes CDR1 SGHTA and CDR2 FQGTGA. Trimming took 5 bases from V and 13 from J, leaving 21 bases between them. This CDR3 is 14 amino acids long. The CDR3 is CASSPQSSGGAQYF. Here the CDR3 DNA reads TGTGCCAGCAGCCCCCAAAGTAGTGGGGGCGCGCAGTACTTC.

This clonotype has ten or more counts. The chain recombines TRBV20-1 with TRBJ2-2; D is undetermined. Germline V gene lookup returns CDR1 DFQATT and CDR2 SNEGSKA (reference sequence). This CDR3 region has 11 residues. V gave up 4 bases and J gave up 5 bases, with 5 bases separating them. The DNA of the CDR3 is TGCAGTGCTATGAGGACCGGGGAGCTGTTTTTT. It codes for CSAMRTGELFF.

V is TRBV7-2 and J is TRBJ1-1; the D is unclear. V lost 5 bases and J 6 bases, leaving 7 bases between the germline ends. CDR1 SGHTA and CDR2 FQGNSA come from the germline V gene. This CDR3 is built from 11 residues. Here the CDR3 DNA reads TGTGCCAGCAGCATTTTGGCTGAAGCTTTCTTT. Protein sequence: CASSILAEAFF.

The V and J genes are TRBV21-1 and TRBJ1-1. TRBV21-1 is termed a pseudogene. The CDR3 spans 15 residues. The CDR3 spells CASSNKDVGNTEAFF. CDR3 nucleotide sequence: TGTGCCAGCAGCAATAAGGACGTAGGGAACACTGAAGCTTTCTTT.

This clonotype came up a few times. This chain connects TRBV2 to TRBJ2-3; no clear D. With 6 bases removed from V and 6 bases from J, the gap between germline ends came to 7 bases. In germline, CDR1 is SNHLY, CDR2 FYNNEI. CDR3 length: 11 amino acids. In DNA form, the CDR3 reads TGTGCCAGCAGGACCGTTGATACGCAGTATTTT. It translates to CASRTVDTQYF.

The chain employs TRBV7-3 and TRBJ2-1; weak D call: TRBD2 (5 bases). CDR3 length equals 14 residues. The V gene's germline CDR1 is SGHTA and CDR2 FQGTGA. The V end was cut by 4 bases, the J end by 4 bases, with 11 bases between. The CDR3 DNA follows: TGTGCCAGCAGCTCGTCCGGGAATTACAATGAGCAGTTCTTC. This gives the protein CASSSSGNYNEQFF.

This clonotype was detected many times. The chain couples TRBV5-5 to TRBJ1-5; the D is unclear. Germline loops: CDR1 SGHKS, CDR2 YYEKEE (reference sequence). V was clipped by 0 bases and J by 5 bases, with 12 bases between them. The CDR3 runs to 15 residues. The chain's CDR3 is CASSLDQKPYQPQHF. In DNA form, the CDR3 reads TGTGCCAGCAGCTTGGACCAGAAGCCTTATCAGCCCCAGCATTTT.

This clonotype was seen many times. This chain connects TRBV12-5 to TRBJ2-1; a possible D gene is TRBD1 (5 bases). Germline V gene lookup returns CDR1 LGHNT and CDR2 FRNRAP. This CDR3 has 14 residues. Trimming cost V 1 base and J 7 bases, with 11 bases left between them. CDR3 nucleotide sequence: TGTGCTAGTGGTTTGGAAAGGACAAGAAATGAGCAGTTCTTC. Protein sequence: CASGLERTRNEQFF.

This clonotype has a handful of counts. CDR3 protein: CASRLQGWGTEAFF. CDR3 DNA: TGTGCCAGCAGATTACAGGGATGGGGCACTGAAGCTTTCTTT. The rearrangement links TRBV2 to TRBJ1-1, with D perhaps TRBD1 (6 bases). V was shortened by 6 bases and J by 4 bases, with 15 bases between the two germline ends. Germline-derived CDR1 and CDR2 are SNHLY and FYNNEI. The CDR3 has 14 residues.

The chain carries TRBV27 and TRBJ2-6, with 8 bases matching TRBD2. Germline CDR1 is MNHEY and CDR2 is SMNVEV (reference sequence). This CDR3 has 19 residues. V shed 6 bases, J shed 0 bases, and the junction held 13 bases outside the gene matches. CDR3 protein: CASSLRRRGGPSGANVLTF. In nucleotides, the CDR3 is TGTGCCAGCAGCCTACGACGCCGGGGGGGACCCTCTGGGGCCAACGTCCTGACTTTC.

Many counts were recorded for this clonotype. The CDR3 nucleotides read TGTGCCAGCAGCGCAAGCACAGGGCCCAGAACGTTCTTC. It specifies CASSASTGPRTFF. V is TRBV5-4 and J is TRBJ2-1; D might be TRBD1 (6 bases). CDR1 and CDR2 (germline): SGHNT, YYREEE (reference sequence). V dropped 4 bases and J dropped 15 bases, with 20 bases sitting between them. The CDR3 length is 13 residues.

The genes are TRBV6-1 and TRBJ2-7; 8 bases match TRBD1. Germline CDR1 MNHNS, CDR2 SASEGT. The ends lost 4 bases at V and 2 bases at J; junction bases unmatched: 19. The CDR3 spans 19 residues. CDR3 coding DNA: TGTGCCAGCAGTGGTCGGGCAGGGGGCTGGGGCAAGCCAACCTACGAGCAGTACGTC. Translating gives CASSGRAGGWGKPTYEQYV.